One T cell receptor beta chain is described in this entry. The sample belongs to a study of blood T cell repertoires in COVID-19. Across the whole study: The samples span acute and convalescent COVID-19 from the United States, Italy and Spain. In each case, the material was cDNA or gDNA derived from T cells, B-cell-depleted T cells, or PBMCs.

Original handling: Reference gene primer amplification yielded estimated nucleated cell counts. Sequencing used immunoSEQ multiplex PCR; TCRdb keeps in-frame clones, though not all of them. V, J and clone size are taken as reported in that table, and D and trimming were inferred from the DNA itself. Among 200,000 to 250,000 clones, around 85% were seen once, and the ten largest hold approximately 3%. The CDR3 has 18 residues. This receptor was obtained from a woman aged 50 to 60 in a cohort exposed to, infected with or recovered from COVID-19 (not recorded which). The genes are TRBV21-1 and TRBJ2-5; the table assigns TRBD2, which was not confirmed against the DNA. TRBV21-1 is reported as a pseudogene. The sample taken for sequencing was PBMCs or T cells enriched from blood (not recorded which). The DNA for the CDR3 is TGTGCCAGCAGCAAAGACGGTCTGGCTAGCGGGGGCAAAGAGACCCAGTACTTC. It specifies CASSKDGLASGGKETQYF.